A selection of T cell receptor beta chains follows, all from one sample in a study of vaccination effects on CD4 cells after COVID-19. Their antigens are not known. Here immunoSEQ multiplex PCR was the method, and the copy in TCRdb shows in-frame clones only, minus some. This sample has about 48,000 clones; about 76% occur once, and the top ten carry more than 12%. The starting material was CD4+ T cells from PBMCs cultured with HCoV-OC43 spike peptides, obtained after COVID-19 vaccination. These receptors were taken from a human donor who received a COVID-19 vaccine. CDR3s include the opening cysteine and the closing phenylalanine or tryptophan. A D gene is named only where the DNA matches it firmly. A clone size is listed for some rows: how often the clone was seen (once, few, many), or a class if it is expanded.

clone size	V gene	J gene	D gene	CDR3 protein	CDR3 DNA
-	TRBV6-5	TRBJ1-2	-	CASSYAPPGDYGYTF	TGTGCCAGCAGTTACGCCCCGCCCGGGGATTATGGCTACACCTTC
-	TRBV5-1	TRBJ2-3	-	CASSLQPGGGGTDTQYF	TGCGCCAGCAGCTTGCAACCCGGGGGAGGTGGAACAGATACGCAGTATTTT
-	TRBV4-2	TRBJ2-7	-	CASSQDLDGSYEQYF	TGTGCCAGCAGCCAAGATCTAGACGGCTCCTACGAGCAGTACTTC
-	TRBV2	TRBJ2-7	-	CASSEDIYEQYF	TGTGCCAGCAGTGAAGACATCTACGAGCAGTACTTC
-	TRBV5-1	TRBJ1-2	-	CASSLGSVVAHLSREKYGYTF	TGCGCCAGCAGCCTCGGCTCAGTCGTAGCCCATCTCTCCAGGGAGAAATATGGCTACACCTTC
-	TRBV5-1	TRBJ2-3	TRBD1	CASSGPGQTTDTQYF	TGCGCCAGCAGCGGACCGGGACAGACCACAGATACGCAGTATTTT
-	TRBV12-3/TRBV12-4	TRBJ1-5	-	CASSFDQTGPQHF	TGTGCCAGCAGTTTTGACCAAACTGGGCCCCAGCATTTT
few	TRBV13	TRBJ2-5	TRBD2	CASSFSPGLAGGEETQYF	TGTGCCAGCAGCTTCTCTCCGGGACTAGCGGGGGGGGAAGAGACCCAGTACTTC
-	TRBV5-1	TRBJ2-3	-	CASSLGPRDGSTDTQYF	TGCGCCAGCAGCTTGGGGCCCCGGGACGGTAGCACAGATACGCAGTATTTT
-	TRBV6-1	TRBJ1-2	-	CASSEGGSHGYTF	TGTGCCAGCAGTGAGGGGGGAAGCCATGGCTACACCTTC
-	TRBV6-4	TRBJ1-2	TRBD1	CASSEGAGQGGYTF	TGTGCCAGCAGTGAAGGTGCTGGACAGGGGGGCTACACCTTC
-	TRBV7-9	TRBJ2-7	-	CASSLAAGIYEQYF	TGTGCCAGCAGCTTAGCAGCAGGGATCTACGAGCAGTACTTC
-	TRBV4-1	TRBJ2-7	TRBD2	CASSQVFLREGRRYEQYF	TGCGCCAGCAGCCAAGTCTTTCTGCGGGAGGGCCGTCGGTACGAGCAGTACTTC
-	TRBV29-1	TRBJ1-2	-	CSVEYGHGYTF	TGCAGCGTTGAATATGGACATGGCTACACCTTC
-	TRBV6-5	TRBJ2-2	-	CASSYGGPDTGELFF	TGTGCCAGCAGTTATGGGGGCCCGGACACCGGGGAGCTGTTTTTT
once	TRBV6-5	TRBJ2-2	-	CASSYPGAGELFF	TGTGCCAGCAGTTACCCGGGAGCCGGGGAGCTGTTTTTT
once	TRBV5-8	TRBJ2-3	TRBD1	CASSRQGASTDTQYF	TGTGCCAGCAGCCGACAGGGTGCTAGCACAGATACGCAGTATTTT
few	TRBV5-1	TRBJ2-3	TRBD2	CASSQGLAVFPDTQYF	TGCGCCAGCAGCCAGGGACTAGCGGTGTTCCCAGATACGCAGTATTTT
-	TRBV6-2/TRBV6-3	TRBJ1-2	-	CASSYELGTTYGYTF	TGTGCCAGCAGTTACGAACTGGGTACCACCTATGGCTACACCTTC
-	TRBV6-5	TRBJ1-4	-	CASRDISEKLFF	TGTGCCAGCAGGGACATTTCTGAAAAACTGTTTTTT
-	TRBV6-5	TRBJ1-1	-	CAAQGVAEAFF	TGTGCCGCCCAGGGAGTGGCTGAAGCTTTCTTT